These 19 T cell receptor beta chains originate from one sample sequenced in a study of T cell responses to AZD1222 COVID-19 vaccine. The method was immunoSEQ multiplex PCR; TCRdb's version includes in-frame clones alone and lacks a portion of them. The sample contains under 100,000 clones, more than 90% of which appear only once. The sequencing used peripheral blood, collected on day 0 of AZD1222 vaccination. These receptors originate from an adult in good health.

The chain employs TRBV19 and TRBJ2-6; perhaps TRBD2 as D (6 bases). The V end lost 9 bases, the J end lost 6 bases, and 18 bases lay between the germline ends. Germline V CDR1 and CDR2: LNHDA, SQIVND (reference sequence). This CDR3 is 15 amino acids long. DNA for the CDR3: TGTGCCAGCTCCATCCTCGGGGGTTTGGCCAACGTCCTGACTTTC. Encoded protein: CASSILGGLANVLTF.

The chain is built from TRBV19 and TRBJ1-3; TRBD1 might be the D (5 bases). Per the germline V gene, CDR1 is LNHDA and CDR2 is SQIVND (reference sequence). V was shortened by 11 bases and J by 0 bases, with 14 bases between the two germline ends. The length of the CDR3 is 14 residues. CDR3 loop: CACWDFISGNTIYF. CDR3 sequence (DNA): TGTGCCTGCTGGGACTTTATCTCTGGAAACACCATATATTTT. Full variable domain (rest looked up from reference TRBV19 and TRBJ1-3): DGGITQSPKYLFRKEGQNVTLSCEQNLNHDAMYWYRQDPGQGLRLIYYSQIVNDFQKGDIAEGYSVSREKKESFPLTVTSAQKNPTAFYLCACWDFISGNTIYFGEGSWLTVV.

This clone was picked up one time. The chain carries TRBV5-6 and TRBJ2-1, with TRBD1 matching 7 bases. CDR3 length equals 15 residues. CDR1 and CDR2 (germline): SGHDT, YYEEEE. V shed 1 base and J 6 bases; nucleotides not matched to a gene: 7. The CDR3 loop is CASSLRGGWFNEQFF. The CDR3 DNA reads as TGTGCCAGCAGCTTGAGAGGGGGCTGGTTCAATGAGCAGTTCTTC.

The rearrangement links TRBV4-1 to TRBJ2-2, with 8 bases identical to TRBD1. CDR3 size: 17 residues. V lost 2 bases to trimming and J lost 2 bases; unmatched junction nucleotides: 7. CDR1 and CDR2 from the germline V gene are MGHRA and YSYEKL. The CDR3 loop is CASSQFPGQVNTGELFF. CDR3 DNA sequence: TGCGCCAGCAGCCAATTTCCGGGACAGGTAAACACCGGGGAGCTGTTTTTT.

The chain links TRBV4-1 to TRBJ2-5, with D perhaps matching TRBD1 or TRBD2 (5 bases each). V was clipped by 5 bases and J by 2 bases, with 15 bases between them. The CDR3 is made up of 15 amino acids. In germline, CDR1 is MGHRA, CDR2 YSYEKL. The CDR3 DNA follows: TGCGCCAGCAGCTCGCGCTTGGGGGAGCAAGAGACCCAGTACTTC. Its protein is CASSSRLGEQETQYF.

The CDR3 DNA is TGTGCCACCAGCAGAGATCTTGGCAGCCTGGCCGGGGAGCTGTTTTTT. Its protein product is CATSRDLGSLAGELFF. The chain couples TRBV15 to TRBJ2-2; D unclear. Germline CDR1 LNHNV, CDR2 YYDKDF (reference sequence). The V gene lost 0 bases and the J gene lost 6 bases, with 14 bases spanning the gap. The CDR3 covers 16 residues.

The chain's CDR3 is CASSVGQGYPYEQYF. The CDR3 DNA follows: TGTGCCAGCAGTGTGGGACAGGGGTACCCCTACGAGCAGTACTTC. This chain uses TRBV6-4 with TRBJ2-7; 10 positions match TRBD1. The CDR3 has 15 residues. Germline trimming cut 4 bases from V and 2 bases from J; bases unmatched to any gene: 5. Germline-derived CDR1 and CDR2 are MRHNA and SNTAGT.

The chain is built from TRBV19 and TRBJ1-2; no firm D call. Germline CDR1 and CDR2: LNHDA and SQIVND (reference sequence). V lost 3 bases and J 7 bases, leaving 15 bases between the germline ends. The CDR3 has 14 residues. The DNA of the CDR3 is TGTGCCAGTAGTATTCGGCAGGCCCCGTCTGGCTACACCTTC. It encodes CASSIRQAPSGYTF.

V usage is TRBV4-1 and J usage is TRBJ2-7; TRBD2 agrees at 7 bases. Germline V gene data show CDR1 as MGHRA and CDR2 as YSYEKL. V dropped 0 bases and J dropped 4; count of bases not matched to a gene: 9. The CDR3 totals 16 residues. The CDR3 coding sequence is TGCGCCAGCAGCCAAGAAGCACAGCGGGGATGGTACGAGCAGTACTTC. Residues: CASSQEAQRGWYEQYF.

The chain recombines TRBV5-1 with TRBJ2-1; 13 positions match TRBD2. This CDR3 region has 15 residues. CDR1 is SGHRS and CDR2 is YFSETQ in the germline V gene. Trimming at V came to 4 bases and at J to 7 bases, leaving 5 bases not matched to a gene. CDR3 in DNA: TGCGCCAGCAGCCCGGGACTAGCGGGGAGAAATGAGCAGTTCTTC. Its protein product is CASSPGLAGRNEQFF. The entire variable domain, with the rest obtained from reference TRBV5-1 and TRBJ2-1, is as follows: KAGVTQTPRYLIKTRGQQVTLSCSPISGHRSVSWYQQTPGQGLQFLFEYFSETQRNKGNFPGRFSGRQFSNSRSEMNVSTLELGDSALYLCASSPGLAGRNEQFFGPGTRLTVL.

This chain uses TRBV9 with TRBJ2-7; no reliable D call. CDR1 and CDR2 from the germline V gene are SGDLS and YYNGEE. V was cut by 0 bases and J by 6 bases, with 10 bases left in between. The CDR3 extends over 13 amino acids. CDR3 amino acids: CASSVAQYREQYF. CDR3 DNA sequence: TGTGCCAGCAGCGTAGCCCAATACCGCGAGCAGTACTTC.

The J gene is TRBJ2-2, the V gene TRBV4-3; 9 nucleotides line up with TRBD1. Per germline, CDR1 LGHNA and CDR2 YSLEER. This CDR3 is built from 15 residues. V was clipped by 5 bases and J by 6 bases; unmatched bases: 7. The CDR3 DNA sequence: TGCGCCAGCAGCGACAGGGGGGCGAATCCCGGGGAGCTGTTTTTT. Protein product: CASSDRGANPGELFF.

The chain carries TRBV4-2 and TRBJ1-5; D is uncertain. Per germline, CDR1 LGHNA and CDR2 YNFKEQ. The CDR3 sequence is 16 residues long. The ends were cut back, 4 bases at V and 0 bases at J, with 13 bases in the middle. The CDR3 here is CASSPAWTDSNQPQHF. DNA for the CDR3: TGTGCCAGCAGCCCGGCTTGGACGGATAGCAATCAGCCCCAGCATTTT.

The chain uses TRBV2 and TRBJ1-1; possible D gene TRBD1, 5 bases. Trimming removed 4 bases from V and 6 bases from J, with 9 bases in between. The CDR3 length is 12 residues. Germline V gene data show CDR1 as SNHLY and CDR2 as FYNNEI. CDR3 amino acids: CASSGGTPEAFF. The DNA for the CDR3 is TGTGCCAGCAGTGGGGGCACTCCTGAAGCTTTCTTT.

A note on this clone: A junction boundary mismatches the germline segment, possibly from a read error. In DNA, the CDR3 is TGTGCCACCAGCACAGGGGGGGCCCTAGTCCATGAGCAGTTCTTC. Translating it yields CATSTGGALVHEQFF. The chain employs TRBV5-4 and TRBJ2-1, with a weak D call TRBD1 (8 bases). Germline CDR1 reads SGHNT; CDR2 reads YYREEE (reference sequence). This CDR3 spans 15 amino acids.

The chain joins TRBV5-4 to TRBJ1-4; unclear D gene. V shed 4 bases and J shed 0 bases, with 10 bases lying between them. This CDR3 has 15 amino acids. Germline CDR1 SGHNT, CDR2 YYREEE (reference sequence). CDR3 DNA: TGTGCCAGCAGCACAAAACAGACAACTAATGAAAAACTGTTTTTT. Translated, it gives CASSTKQTTNEKLFF.

The V and J genes are TRBV7-8 and TRBJ1-6; unclear D gene. V gave up 0 bases and J gave up 0 bases, with 12 bases separating them. Per germline, CDR1 SGHVS and CDR2 FQNEAQ. This CDR3 is 18 amino acids long. The chain's CDR3 is CASSLAGRPSSYNSPLHF. The CDR3 DNA follows: TGTGCCAGCAGCTTAGCCGGAAGGCCTAGCTCCTATAATTCACCCCTCCACTTT.

This clone appeared a single time. At one of its ends the junction is not consistent with the germline gene, which may arise from a read error. The chain uses TRBV7-7 and TRBJ1-1; possibly TRBD1 for D (5 bases). Germline values: CDR1 SSHAT, CDR2 FNYEAQ (reference sequence). CDR3 length: 13 residues. This CDR3 is CASSSGLNTEAFF. Here the CDR3 DNA reads TGTGCTAGCAGCTCGGGGCTAAACACTGAAGCTTTCTTT.

The chain recombines TRBV28 with TRBJ1-4; the match to TRBD1 covers 7 bases. This CDR3 is built from 14 residues. CDR1 is MDHEN, CDR2 SYDVKM, per germline. V was clipped by 4 bases and J by 7 bases; unmatched bases: 6. The CDR3: CASSYLGGGEKLFF. The CDR3 DNA is TGTGCCAGCAGTTACTTAGGGGGCGGTGAAAAACTGTTTTTT.